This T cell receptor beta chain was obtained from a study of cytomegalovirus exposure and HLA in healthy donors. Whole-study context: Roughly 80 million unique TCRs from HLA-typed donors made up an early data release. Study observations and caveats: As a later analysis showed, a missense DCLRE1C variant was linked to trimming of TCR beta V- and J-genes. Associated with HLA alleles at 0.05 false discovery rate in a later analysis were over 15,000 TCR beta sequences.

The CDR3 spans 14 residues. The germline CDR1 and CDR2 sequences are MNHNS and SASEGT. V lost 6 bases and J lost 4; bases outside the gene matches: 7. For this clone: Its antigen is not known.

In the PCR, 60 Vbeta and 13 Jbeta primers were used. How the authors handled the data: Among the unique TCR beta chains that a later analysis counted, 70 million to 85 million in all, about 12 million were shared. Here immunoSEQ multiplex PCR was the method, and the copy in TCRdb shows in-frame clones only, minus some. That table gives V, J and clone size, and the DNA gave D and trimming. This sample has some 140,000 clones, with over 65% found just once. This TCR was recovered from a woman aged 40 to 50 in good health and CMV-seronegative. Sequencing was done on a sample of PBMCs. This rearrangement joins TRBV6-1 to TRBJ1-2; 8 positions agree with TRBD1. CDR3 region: CASRPGQGAYGYTF. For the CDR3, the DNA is TGTGCCAGCAGACCCGGACAGGGAGCCTATGGCTACACCTTC.